This T cell receptor beta chain was retrieved from a study of CD8+ T cells in alopecia areata. Sample treatment: oral pan-JAK inhibitor, 5-10 mg twice daily. This clone occurred a few times. Extracted RNA was reverse transcribed, and the resulting cDNA served as sequencing template. This table comes from immunoSEQ multiplex PCR, and its TCRdb copy is limited to in-frame clones, with some not included. The repertoire holds 95,000 to 100,000 clones, with roughly 56% as singletons. Sequenced here: CD8+ T cells sorted from blood, sampled at approximately week 60, from a patient treated with tofacitinib. This receptor was obtained from a human donor with alopecia areata.

The CDR3 DNA is TGCGCCAGCAGCTTGGAAGACGCCTACGAGCAGTACTTC. Protein sequence: CASSLEDAYEQYF. The chain employs TRBV5-1 and TRBJ2-7, with D hard to call. The CDR3 has 13 amino acids. Germline assignment: CDR1 SGHRS and CDR2 YFSETQ. The V end lost 0 bases, the J end lost 2 bases, and 6 bases lay between the germline ends.